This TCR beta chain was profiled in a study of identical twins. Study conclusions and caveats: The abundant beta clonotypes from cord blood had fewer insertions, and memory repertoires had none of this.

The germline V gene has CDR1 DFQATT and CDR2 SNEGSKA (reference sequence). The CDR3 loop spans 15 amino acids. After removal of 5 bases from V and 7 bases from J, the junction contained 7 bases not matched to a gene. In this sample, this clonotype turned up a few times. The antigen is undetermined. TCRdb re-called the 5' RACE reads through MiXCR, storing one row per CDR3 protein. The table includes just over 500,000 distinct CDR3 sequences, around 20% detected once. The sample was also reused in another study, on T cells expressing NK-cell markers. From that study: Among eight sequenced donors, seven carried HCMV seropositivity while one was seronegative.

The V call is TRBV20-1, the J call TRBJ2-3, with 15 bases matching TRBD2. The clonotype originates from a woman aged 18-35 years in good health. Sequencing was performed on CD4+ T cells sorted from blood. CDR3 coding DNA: TGCAGTGCTCCCCGGACTAGCGGGGGGGCGAATACGCAGTATTTT. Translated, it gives CSAPRTSGGANTQYF.